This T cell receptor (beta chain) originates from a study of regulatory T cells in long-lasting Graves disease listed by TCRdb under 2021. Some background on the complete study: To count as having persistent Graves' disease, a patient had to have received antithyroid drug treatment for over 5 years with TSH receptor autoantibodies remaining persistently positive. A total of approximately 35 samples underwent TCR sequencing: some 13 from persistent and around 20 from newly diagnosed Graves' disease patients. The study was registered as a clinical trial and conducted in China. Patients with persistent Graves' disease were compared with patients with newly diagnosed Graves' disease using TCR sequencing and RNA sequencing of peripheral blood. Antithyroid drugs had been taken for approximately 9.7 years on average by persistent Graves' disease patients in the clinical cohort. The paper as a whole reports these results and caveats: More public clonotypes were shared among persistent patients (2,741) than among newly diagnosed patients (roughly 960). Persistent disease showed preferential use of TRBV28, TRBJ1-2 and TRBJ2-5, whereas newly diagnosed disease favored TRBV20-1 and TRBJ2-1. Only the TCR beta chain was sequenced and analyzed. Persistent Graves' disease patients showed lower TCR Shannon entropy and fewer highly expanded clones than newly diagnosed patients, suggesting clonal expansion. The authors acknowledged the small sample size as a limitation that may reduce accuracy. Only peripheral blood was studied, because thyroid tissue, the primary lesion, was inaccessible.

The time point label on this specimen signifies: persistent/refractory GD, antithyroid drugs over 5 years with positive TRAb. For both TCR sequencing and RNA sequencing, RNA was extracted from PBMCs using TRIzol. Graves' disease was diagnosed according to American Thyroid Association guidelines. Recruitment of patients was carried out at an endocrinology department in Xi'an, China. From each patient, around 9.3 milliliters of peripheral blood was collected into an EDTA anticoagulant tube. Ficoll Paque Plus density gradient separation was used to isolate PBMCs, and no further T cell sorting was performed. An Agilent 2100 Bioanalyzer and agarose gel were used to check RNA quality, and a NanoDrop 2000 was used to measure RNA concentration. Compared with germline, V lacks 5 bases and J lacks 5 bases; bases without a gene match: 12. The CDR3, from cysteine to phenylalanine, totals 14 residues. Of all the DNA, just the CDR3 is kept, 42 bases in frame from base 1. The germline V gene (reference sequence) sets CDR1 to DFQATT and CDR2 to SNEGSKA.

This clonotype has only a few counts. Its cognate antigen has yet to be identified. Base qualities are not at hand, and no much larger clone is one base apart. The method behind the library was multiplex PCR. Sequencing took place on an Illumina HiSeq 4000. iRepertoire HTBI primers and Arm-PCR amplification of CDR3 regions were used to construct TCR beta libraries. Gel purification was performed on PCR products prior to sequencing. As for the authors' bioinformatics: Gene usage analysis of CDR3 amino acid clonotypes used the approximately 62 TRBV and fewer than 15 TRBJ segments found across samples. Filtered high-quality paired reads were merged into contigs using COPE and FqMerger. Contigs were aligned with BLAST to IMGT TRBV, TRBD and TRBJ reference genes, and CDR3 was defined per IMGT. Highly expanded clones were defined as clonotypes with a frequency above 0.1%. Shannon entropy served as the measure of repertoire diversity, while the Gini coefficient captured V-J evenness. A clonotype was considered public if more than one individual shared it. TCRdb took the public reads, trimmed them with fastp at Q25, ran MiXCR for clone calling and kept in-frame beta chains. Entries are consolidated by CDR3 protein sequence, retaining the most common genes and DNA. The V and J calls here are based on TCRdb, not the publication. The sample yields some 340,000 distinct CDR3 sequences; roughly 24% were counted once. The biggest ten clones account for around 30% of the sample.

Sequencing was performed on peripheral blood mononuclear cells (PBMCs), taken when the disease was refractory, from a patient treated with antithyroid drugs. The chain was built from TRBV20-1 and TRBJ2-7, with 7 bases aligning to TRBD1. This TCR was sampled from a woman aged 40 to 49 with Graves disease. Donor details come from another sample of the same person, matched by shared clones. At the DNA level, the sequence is TGCAGTGCTGGGGACAGCTCCGTTTTGCACGAGCAGTACTTC. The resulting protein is CSAGDSSVLHEQYF.